What follows describes a single T cell receptor beta chain. Its antigen is not identified. Unique molecular identifiers tagged the TCRbeta library. TCRdb re-derived calls from the PCR reads in MiXCR, one entry per CDR3 protein. This sample has some 350,000 distinct CDR3 sequences, with roughly 15% found just once. This specimen comes from a study of T-cell reconstitution after alpha-beta-depleted transplantation in children. Study outcomes and limitations: The main origin of T-cell counts and diversity one year after transplant was newly produced T cells.

The V gene's germline CDR1 is SGHDN and CDR2 FVKESK. Trimming took off 1 base at V and 8 bases at J, with 11 bases between the two ends. CDR3 size: 13 residues. Material: PBMCs, mostly from graft donor cells, obtained 360 days after TCRalphabeta/CD19-depleted stem cell transplant. This TCR came from a male patient between 2 and 9 years old who had a stem cell transplant for acute lymphoblastic leukemia, so the T cells may come from the graft donor. V gene TRBV14 combines with J gene TRBJ1-2; D is unclear. This chain's CDR3 is CASSQGRDRGYTF. CDR3 nucleotide sequence: TGTGCCAGCAGCCAAGGCCGAGATCGGGGCTACACCTTC. Variable domain in full (rest from reference TRBV14 and TRBJ1-2): EAGVTQFPSHSVIEKGQTVTLRCDPISGHDNLYWYRRVMGKEIKFLLHFVKESKQDESGMPNNRFLAERTGGTYSTLKVQPAELEDSGVYFCASSQGRDRGYTFGSGTRLTVV.